The source of this TCR beta chain is a study of T cell responses to AZD1222 COVID-19 vaccine. The protocol was immunoSEQ multiplex PCR, while the TCRdb copy is restricted to in-frame clones and leaves out a portion. The sample has 90,000 to 150,000 clones; around 86% are singletons. This clone was counted a single time. Its specificity is not known. Study-wide findings and caveats: A rise in Spike-specific TCR breadth and depth followed two AZD1222 doses.

Germline assignment: CDR1 MNHEY and CDR2 SVGEGT. With V trimmed by 4 bases and J by 2 bases, 7 bases remained unmatched. The CDR3 runs to 15 residues. This TCR derives from an adult in good health. This sample comprised peripheral blood, obtained on day 0 of AZD1222 vaccination. This chain links TRBV6-2 or TRBV6-3 with TRBJ2-7; 8 nucleotides align to TRBD1. CDR3 coding DNA: TGTGCCAGCAGTTCCTACAGGGGGAACCCCTACGAGCAGTACTTC. It is translated as CASSSYRGNPYEQYF.